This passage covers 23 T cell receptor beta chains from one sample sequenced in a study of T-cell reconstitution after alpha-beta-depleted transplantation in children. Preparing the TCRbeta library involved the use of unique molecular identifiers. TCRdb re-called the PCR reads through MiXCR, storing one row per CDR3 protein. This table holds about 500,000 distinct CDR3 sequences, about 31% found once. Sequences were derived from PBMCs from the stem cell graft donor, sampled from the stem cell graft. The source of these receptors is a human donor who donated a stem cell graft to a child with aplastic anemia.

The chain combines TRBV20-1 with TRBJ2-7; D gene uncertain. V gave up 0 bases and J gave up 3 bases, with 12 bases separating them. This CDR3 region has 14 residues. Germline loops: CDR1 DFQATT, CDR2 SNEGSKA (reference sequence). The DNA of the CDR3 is TGCAGTGCTAGAGATCTTGCCGACAACTACGAGCAGTACGTC. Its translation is CSARDLADNYEQYV.

The CDR3: CASSTRPPSNQPQHF. The CDR3 DNA follows: TGCGCCAGCAGCACACGGCCGCCTTCCAATCAGCCCCAGCATTTT. The chain combines TRBV5-1 with TRBJ1-5; D gene ambiguous. Germline assignment: CDR1 SGHRS and CDR2 YFSETQ. Trimming stripped 4 bases from V and 3 bases from J, with 14 bases between. The CDR3 is 15 amino acids.

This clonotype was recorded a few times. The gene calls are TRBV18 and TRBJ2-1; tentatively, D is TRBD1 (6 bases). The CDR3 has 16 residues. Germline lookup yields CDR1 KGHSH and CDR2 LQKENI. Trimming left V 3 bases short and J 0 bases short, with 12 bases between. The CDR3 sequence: CASSPDTGSSYNEQFF. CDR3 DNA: TGTGCCAGCTCACCCGATACAGGGAGCTCCTACAATGAGCAGTTCTTC. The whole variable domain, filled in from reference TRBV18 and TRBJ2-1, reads NAGVMQNPRHLVRRRGQEARLRCSPMKGHSHVYWYRQLPEEGLKFMVYLQKENIIDESGMPKERFSAEFPKEGPSILRIQQVVRGDSAAYFCASSPDTGSSYNEQFFGPGTRLTVL.

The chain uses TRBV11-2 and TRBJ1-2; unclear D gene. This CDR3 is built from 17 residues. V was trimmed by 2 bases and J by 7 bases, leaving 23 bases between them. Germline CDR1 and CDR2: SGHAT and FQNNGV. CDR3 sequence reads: CASSLNSAASLAGGYTF. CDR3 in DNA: TGTGCCAGCAGCTTAAATTCGGCGGCCAGCCTGGCGGGTGGCTACACCTTC.

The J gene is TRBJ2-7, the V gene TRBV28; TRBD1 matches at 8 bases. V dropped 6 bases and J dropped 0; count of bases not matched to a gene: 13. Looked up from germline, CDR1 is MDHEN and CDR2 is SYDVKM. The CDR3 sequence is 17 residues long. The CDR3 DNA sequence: TGTGCCAGCAGAAGACAGGGGACAGGTTGGAGCTCCTACGAGCAGTACTTC. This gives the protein CASRRQGTGWSSYEQYF. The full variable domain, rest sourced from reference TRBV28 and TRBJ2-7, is DVKVTQSSRYLVKRTGEKVFLECVQDMDHENMFWYRQDPGLGLRLIYFSYDVKMKEKGDIPEGYSVSREKKERFSLILESASTNQTSMYLCASRRQGTGWSSYEQYFGPGTRLTVT.

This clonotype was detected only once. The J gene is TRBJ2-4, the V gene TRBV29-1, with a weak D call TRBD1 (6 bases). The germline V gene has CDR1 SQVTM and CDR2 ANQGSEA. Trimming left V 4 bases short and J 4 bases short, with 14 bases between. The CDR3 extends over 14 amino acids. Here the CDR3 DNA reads TGCAGCGTTGCCCCCCGGGACACAAAAAACATTCAGTACTTC. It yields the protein CSVAPRDTKNIQYF.

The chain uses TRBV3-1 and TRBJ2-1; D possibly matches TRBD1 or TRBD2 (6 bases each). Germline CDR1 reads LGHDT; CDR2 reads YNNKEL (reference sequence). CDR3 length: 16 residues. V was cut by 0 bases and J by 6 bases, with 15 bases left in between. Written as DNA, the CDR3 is TGTGCCAGCAGCCAAGATCCCCGGGGGCGGGTCAATGAGCAGTTCTTC. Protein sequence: CASSQDPRGRVNEQFF.

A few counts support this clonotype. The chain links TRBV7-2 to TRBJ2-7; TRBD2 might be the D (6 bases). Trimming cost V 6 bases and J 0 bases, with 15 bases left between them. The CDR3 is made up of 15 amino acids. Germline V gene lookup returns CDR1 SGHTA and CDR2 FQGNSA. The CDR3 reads CASSWGLRSSYEQYV. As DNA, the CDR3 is TGTGCCAGCAGTTGGGGACTCAGAAGCTCCTACGAGCAGTACGTC.

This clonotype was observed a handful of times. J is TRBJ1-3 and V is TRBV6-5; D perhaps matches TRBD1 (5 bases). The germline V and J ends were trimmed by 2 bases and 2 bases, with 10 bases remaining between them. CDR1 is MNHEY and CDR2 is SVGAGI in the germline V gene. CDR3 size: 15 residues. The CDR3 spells CASSYSRETGNTIYF. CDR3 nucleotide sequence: TGTGCCAGCAGTTACAGCAGGGAAACTGGAAACACCATATATTTT.

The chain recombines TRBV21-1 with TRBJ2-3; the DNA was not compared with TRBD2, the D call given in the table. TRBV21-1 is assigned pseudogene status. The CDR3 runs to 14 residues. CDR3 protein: CASSKGLVADTQYF. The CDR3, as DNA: TGTGCCAGCAGCAAAGGTCTAGTTGCAGATACGCAGTATTTT.

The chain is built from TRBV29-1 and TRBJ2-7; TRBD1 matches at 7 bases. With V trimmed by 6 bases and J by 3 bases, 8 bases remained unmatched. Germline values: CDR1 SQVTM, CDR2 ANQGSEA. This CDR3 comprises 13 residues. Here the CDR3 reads CSVSETGYYEQYF. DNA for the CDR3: TGCAGCGTCTCGGAGACAGGGTACTACGAGCAGTACTTC.

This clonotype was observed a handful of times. The CDR3 nucleotides are TGTGCCAGCTCAGCATGGGAGACTAGCGGCACAGATACGCAGTATTTT. This codes for CASSAWETSGTDTQYF. V is TRBV27 and J is TRBJ2-3, with TRBD2 matching 8 bases. The CDR3 loop spans 16 amino acids. Trimming took 8 bases from V and 1 from J; bases not matched to a gene: 11. Looked up from germline, CDR1 is MNHEY and CDR2 is SMNVEV (reference sequence).

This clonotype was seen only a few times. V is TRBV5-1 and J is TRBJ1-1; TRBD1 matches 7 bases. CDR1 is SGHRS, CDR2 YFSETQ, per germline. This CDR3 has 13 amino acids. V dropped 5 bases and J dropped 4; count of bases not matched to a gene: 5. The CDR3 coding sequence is TGCGCCAGCAGGGAGGGGGCAAGCACTGAAGCTTTCTTT. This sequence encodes CASREGASTEAFF.

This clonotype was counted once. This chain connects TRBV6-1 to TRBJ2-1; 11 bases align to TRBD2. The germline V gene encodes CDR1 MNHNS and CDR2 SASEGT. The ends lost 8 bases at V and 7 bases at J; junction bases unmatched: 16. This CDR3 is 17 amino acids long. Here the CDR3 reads CASGLQKTSGTGNEQFF. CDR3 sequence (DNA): TGTGCCAGCGGCCTCCAGAAGACTAGCGGGACAGGGAATGAGCAGTTCTTC.

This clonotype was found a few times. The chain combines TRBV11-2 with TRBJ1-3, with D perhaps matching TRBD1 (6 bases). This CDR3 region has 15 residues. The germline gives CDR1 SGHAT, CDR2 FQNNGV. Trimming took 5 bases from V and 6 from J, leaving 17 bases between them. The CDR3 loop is CASSQGGQTKNTIYF. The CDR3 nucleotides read TGTGCCAGCAGCCAGGGCGGACAGACCAAAAACACCATATATTTT. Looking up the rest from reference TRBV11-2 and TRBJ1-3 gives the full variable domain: EAGVAQSPRYKIIEKRQSVAFWCNPISGHATLYWYQQILGQGPKLLIQFQNNGVVDDSQLPKDRFSAERLKGVDSTLKIQPAKLEDSAVYLCASSQGGQTKNTIYFGEGSWLTVV.

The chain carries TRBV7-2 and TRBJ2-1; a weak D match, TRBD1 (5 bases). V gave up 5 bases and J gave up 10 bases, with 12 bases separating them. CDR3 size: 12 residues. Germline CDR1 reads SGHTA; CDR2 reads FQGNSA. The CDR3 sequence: CASSKTEREQFF. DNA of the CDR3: TGTGCCAGCAGCAAGACAGAAAGAGAGCAGTTCTTC.

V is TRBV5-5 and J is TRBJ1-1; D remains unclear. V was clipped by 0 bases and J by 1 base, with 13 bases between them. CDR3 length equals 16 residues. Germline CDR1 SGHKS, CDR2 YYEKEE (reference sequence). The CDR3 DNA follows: TGTGCCAGCAGCTTGGTGGAGGGCCACCCGAACACTGAAGCTTTCTTT. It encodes CASSLVEGHPNTEAFF.

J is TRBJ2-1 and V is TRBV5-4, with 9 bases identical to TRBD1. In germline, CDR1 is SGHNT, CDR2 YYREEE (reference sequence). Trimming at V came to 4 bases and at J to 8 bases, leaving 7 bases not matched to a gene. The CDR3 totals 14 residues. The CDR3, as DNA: TGTGCCAGCAGCCCACGGACAGGGGACGATGAGCAGTTCTTC. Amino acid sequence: CASSPRTGDDEQFF. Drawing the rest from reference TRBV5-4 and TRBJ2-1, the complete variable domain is ETGVTQSPTHLIKTRGQQVTLRCSSQSGHNTVSWYQQALGQGPQFIFQYYREEENGRGNFPPRFSGLQFPNYSSELNVNALELDDSALYLCASSPRTGDDEQFFGPGTRLTVL.

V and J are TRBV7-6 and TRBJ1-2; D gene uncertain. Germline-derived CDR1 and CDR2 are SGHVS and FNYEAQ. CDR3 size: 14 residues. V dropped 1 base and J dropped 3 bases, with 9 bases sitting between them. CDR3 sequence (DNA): TGTGCCAGCAGCTTAGGCCCTTCCTACTATGGCTACACCTTC. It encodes CASSLGPSYYGYTF. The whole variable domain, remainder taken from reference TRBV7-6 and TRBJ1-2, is GAGVSQSPRYKVTKRGQDVALRCDPISGHVSLYWYRQALGQGPEFLTYFNYEAQQDKSGLPNDRFSAERPEGSISTLTIQRTEQRDSAMYRCASSLGPSYYGYTFGSGTRLTVV.

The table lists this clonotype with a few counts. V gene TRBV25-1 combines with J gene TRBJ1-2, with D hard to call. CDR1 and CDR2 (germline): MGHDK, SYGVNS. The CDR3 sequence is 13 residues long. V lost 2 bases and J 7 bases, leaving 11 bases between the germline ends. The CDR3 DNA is TGTGCCAGCAGTGAAGGTAGTGGGGTTGGCTACACCTTC. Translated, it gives CASSEGSGVGYTF.

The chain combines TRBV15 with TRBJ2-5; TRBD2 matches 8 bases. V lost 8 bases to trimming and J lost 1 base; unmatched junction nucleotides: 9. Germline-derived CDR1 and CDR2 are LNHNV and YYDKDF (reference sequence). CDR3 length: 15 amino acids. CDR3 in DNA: TGTGCCACCCTGAAGGACAGCGGGGGCCAAGAGACCCAGTACTTC. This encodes CATLKDSGGQETQYF.

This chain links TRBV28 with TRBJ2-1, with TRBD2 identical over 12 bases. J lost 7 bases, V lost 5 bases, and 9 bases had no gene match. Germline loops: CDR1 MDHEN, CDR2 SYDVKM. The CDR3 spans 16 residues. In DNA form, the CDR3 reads TGTGCCAGCAGTCCCCCAGGACTAGCGGGACGAAATGAGCAGTTCTTC. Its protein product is CASSPPGLAGRNEQFF.

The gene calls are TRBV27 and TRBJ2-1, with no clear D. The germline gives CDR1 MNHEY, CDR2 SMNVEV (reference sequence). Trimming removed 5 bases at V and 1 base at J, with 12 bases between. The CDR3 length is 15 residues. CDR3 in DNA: TGTGCCAGCAGTCCTAACGTGTGGTCCTACAATGAGCAGTTCTTC. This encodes CASSPNVWSYNEQFF.